This T cell receptor beta chain was captured in a study of CD8 T cells in Susac syndrome. With random hexamers, roughly 0.5 to 1 ug RNA was reverse transcribed. TCRdb analysed the immunoSEQ multiplex PCR reads with MiXCR anew, one entry per CDR3 protein. This table holds around 200,000 distinct CDR3 sequences, 95% found once. Sequencing was performed on CD4+ T cells from PBMCs. The receptor's source is a human donor with multiple sclerosis.

The CDR3 spells CAIREGQPNTEAFF. As DNA, the CDR3 is TGTGCCATCAGGGAAGGACAGCCGAACACTGAAGCTTTCTTT. The rearrangement links TRBV10-3 to TRBJ1-1; D perhaps matches TRBD1 (6 bases). V lost 6 bases to trimming and J lost 1 base, with 12 bases between them. Germline V gene data show CDR1 as ENHRY and CDR2 as SYGVKD. The CDR3 totals 14 residues.